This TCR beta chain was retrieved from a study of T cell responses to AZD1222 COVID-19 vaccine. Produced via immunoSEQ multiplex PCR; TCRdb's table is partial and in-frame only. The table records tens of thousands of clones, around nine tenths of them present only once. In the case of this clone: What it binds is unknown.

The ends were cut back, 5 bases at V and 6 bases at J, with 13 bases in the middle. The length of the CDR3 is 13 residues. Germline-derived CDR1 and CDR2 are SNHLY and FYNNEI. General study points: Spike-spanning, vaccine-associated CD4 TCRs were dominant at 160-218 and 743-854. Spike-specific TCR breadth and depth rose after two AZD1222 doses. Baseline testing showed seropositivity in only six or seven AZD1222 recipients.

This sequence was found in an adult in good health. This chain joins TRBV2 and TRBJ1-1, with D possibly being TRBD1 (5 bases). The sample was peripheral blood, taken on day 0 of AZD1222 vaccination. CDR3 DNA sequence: TGTGCCAGCAGTCCGGCAGGGAGGCCTGAAGCTTTCTTT. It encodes CASSPAGRPEAFF.